This T cell receptor (beta chain) originates from a study of blood T cell repertoires in COVID-19. Across the whole study: Acute and convalescent COVID-19 samples came from the United States, Italy and Spain.

V lost 3 bases, J lost 8 bases, and 11 bases lay in between. The CDR3 loop spans 13 amino acids. Data came from immunoSEQ multiplex PCR; TCRdb stores just in-frame clones and leaves some out. The sample has about 210,000 clones; approximately 86% are singletons. This TCR was recovered from a man aged 60-69 years with acute or convalescent COVID-19. Sample: peripheral blood. The V gene is TRBV12-3 or TRBV12-4, the J gene TRBJ2-1; perhaps TRBD2 as D (5 bases). This CDR3 is CASSFRGKDEQFF. The CDR3 region has the DNA TGTGCCAGCAGTTTTCGGGGAAAGGATGAGCAGTTCTTC.